This T cell receptor (beta chain) derives from a study of Tregs in tolerant kidney transplant recipients (dated by TCRdb to between 2018 and 2021). Concerning the study at large: Transplants used related donors with nonmyeloablative bone marrow transplantation; mixed chimerism was transient in the human trials. TCRbeta sequencing was used in the study to identify donor-specific regulatory T cells before combined kidney and bone marrow transplantation, and the identified cells were then tracked after transplant. Here is what the overall study found, with its caveats: For some patients, the PCR primers changed as time went on, which meant samples from those patients could not be compared with one another at the nucleotide level. The study was limited by small patient numbers, and the findings need validation in larger populations and under other immunosuppression protocols. In tolerant patients, the expansion of donor-specific Tregs was greater than global Treg expansion, suggesting that the expansion was antigen-driven rather than nonspecific. Expanding Tregs with activated donor B cells appeared to identify the most biologically relevant and donor-specific TCRbeta repertoire. Although technical replication error seemed to be minimal, the question of biological reproducibility was not addressed directly.

In regard to this clone: There is no known antigen for this receptor. No base qualities exist here, and no much larger clone lies one base off it. The sample holds other DNA sequences that translate to the same CDR3.

What this sample's time point label stands for: blood sample drawn before combined kidney and bone marrow transplant. Unstimulated Tregs (CD4+CD25+CD127-), CD4+ non-Tregs (CD4+CD25-), CD4 and CD8 cells were FACS-sorted from thawed PBMCs. Patients were 4 combined kidney and bone marrow transplant recipients from the ITN036ST trial, and only these trial subjects had samples available. Healthy control blood was processed to PBMCs by Ficoll density gradient and cryopreserved, and patient PBMCs were collected before and after transplant. From a lookup of the germline V gene, CDR1 and CDR2 are SGHRS and YFSETQ. Including cysteine and phenylalanine, the CDR3 has 15 amino acids. Only CDR3 DNA is held: 45 bases, read in frame from base 1. Germline trimming amounts to 3 bases on V and 5 bases on J, with 6 as the count of junction bases outside the gene matches. Genomic DNA was extracted from sorted cells with the QIAGEN DNeasy Blood and Tissue Kit for TCRbeta CDR3 sequencing. High-throughput TCRbeta CDR3 sequencing, which included PCR amplification with bias correction and internal controls, was done commercially through immunoSEQ. The authors processed their data as follows. A unique productive TCRbeta sequence was defined by the CDR3 nucleotide sequence when primers matched, and otherwise by the CDR3 amino acid sequence together with the Vbeta and Jbeta genes. As a correction for sorting error, sequences shared between sorted populations at a frequency ratio of 2:1 or less were discarded, and the remaining shared sequences were assigned to the higher population. A sequence was defined as donor-reactive if the sequence was expanded at least 5-fold in CFSE-low cells compared with unstimulated cells and had a frequency of at least 0.01% in CFSE-low cells. Jensen-Shannon divergence, calculated on the top 100 TCRbeta sequences ranked by frequency, was used to quantify repertoire divergence. For any sample with multiple sequencing runs, sorting error was corrected in each run separately before the runs were pooled. TCRdb carries this immuneACCESS record with in-frame sequences only. Its versions omit some clonotypes, under half of them owing to an unresolved V gene in the studies checked, with the rest unexplained. D and trimming come from the DNA, and the V and J calls and clone size come from that table. The table for this sample lists roughly 99,000 clones; approximately 93% of them were counted only once. Of the sample, 0.4% to 0.55% is held by the ten largest clones.

This TCR derives from a human donor who received a combined kidney and bone marrow transplant. The V gene is TRBV5-1 and the J gene is TRBJ2-1, with 9 bases in between that match TRBD2. Sequencing was performed on CD4+ T cells from blood, taken before the transplant. At the DNA level, the sequence is TGCGCCAGCAGCTCTCCGGGACTAGCCCACAATGAGCAGTTCTTC. The translation is CASSSPGLAHNEQFF.